Listed here are 16 T cell receptor beta chains from one sample, sequenced in a study of cytotoxic CD8 clonotypes in ibrutinib-treated CLL. Some clones are missing from TCRdb's copy, which holds only in-frame ones; the method was immunoSEQ multiplex PCR. The data show approximately 350,000 clones, with about 61% seen just once and around 6.6% held by the top ten. The input for sequencing was PBMCs, taken after 36 months of ibrutinib treatment. The receptors here all came from a human donor with chronic lymphocytic leukemia.

This chain uses TRBV7-9 with TRBJ1-1, with 7 bases fitting TRBD1. Germline V gives CDR1 SEHNR, CDR2 FQNEAQ (reference sequence). The J segment lost 1 base and the V segment lost 10 bases, leaving 3 bases of the junction unmatched. The CDR3 has 12 residues. In nucleotides, the CDR3 is TGTGCCATCGGACAGGCGAACACTGAAGCTTTCTTT. Amino acid sequence: CAIGQANTEAFF.

J is TRBJ1-2 and V is TRBV29-1; 7 bases align to TRBD1. The CDR3 covers 15 residues. V lost 3 bases and J lost 0; bases outside the gene matches: 7. CDR1 is SQVTM, CDR2 ANQGSEA, per germline. CDR3 sequence: CSVDGTVRSNYGYTF. The CDR3, as DNA: TGCAGCGTTGACGGGACAGTGAGGTCTAACTATGGCTACACCTTC.

CDR3 sequence reads: CASSPTGGEYEQFF. In nucleotides, the CDR3 is TGTGCCAGCAGCCCAACAGGGGGCGAGTATGAGCAGTTCTTC. This rearrangement joins TRBV7-3 to TRBJ2-1; 9 positions agree with TRBD1. Germline CDR1 SGHTA, CDR2 FQGTGA. This CDR3 contains 14 residues. J gave up 8 bases and V 5 bases, and 7 bases lay outside the gene matches.

The chain is built from TRBV29-1 and TRBJ2-1; D possibly corresponds to TRBD1 (5 bases). Looked up from germline, CDR1 is SQVTM and CDR2 is ANQGSEA. This CDR3 is 13 amino acids long. Trimming shortened V by 1 base and J by 3 bases, and 7 bases separated the two germline ends. As DNA, the CDR3 is TGCAGCGTTGAAGGGCAGGGCTACAATGAGCAGTTCTTC. This translates into CSVEGQGYNEQFF.

The J gene is TRBJ2-6, the V gene TRBV7-5. TRBV7-5 represents a pseudogene. The CDR3 is 16 amino acids. CDR3 sequence: CARSLEEGRGANVLTF. CDR3 in DNA: TGTGCCAGAAGCTTAGAGGAAGGGCGCGGGGCCAACGTCCTGACTTTC.

The V gene is TRBV5-1, the J gene TRBJ2-6; 7 bases line up with TRBD1. Germline V CDR1 and CDR2: SGHRS, YFSETQ. CDR3 length: 16 residues. V shed 4 bases and J 0 bases; nucleotides not matched to a gene: 4. CDR3 residues: CASSRTGLSGANVLTF. The CDR3, as DNA: TGCGCCAGCAGCAGGACAGGTCTCTCTGGGGCCAACGTCCTGACTTTC.

The chain carries TRBV7-9 and TRBJ1-6; D is perhaps TRBD1 (5 bases). The CDR3 is 15 amino acids. Per germline, CDR1 SEHNR and CDR2 FQNEAQ (reference sequence). Trimming pared 2 bases from V and 7 bases from J, leaving 12 bases between. CDR3 loop: CASSLFGGDNSPLHF. In DNA form, the CDR3 reads TGTGCCAGCAGCTTATTTGGAGGGGACAATTCACCCCTCCACTTT. Combining the CDR3 with reference TRBV7-9 and TRBJ1-6 gives the whole variable domain DTGVSQNPRHKITKRGQNVTFRCDPISEHNRLYWYRQTLGQGPEFLTYFQNEAQLEKSRLLSDRFSAERPKGSFSTLEIQRTEQGDSAMYLCASSLFGGDNSPLHFGNGTRLTVT.

This rearrangement joins TRBV6-5 to TRBJ2-1; D is perhaps TRBD2 (6 bases). Germline values: CDR1 MNHEY, CDR2 SVGAGI. V shed 6 bases and J shed 5 bases, with 17 bases lying between them. The CDR3 is 15 residues long. The CDR3 nucleotides are TGTGCCAGCAGCAGTCGCGGGATCTACAACAATGAGCAGTTCTTC. Amino acid sequence: CASSSRGIYNNEQFF.

The J gene is TRBJ1-4, the V gene TRBV7-9; D call uncertain. Germline V gene sequence: CDR1 SEHNR, CDR2 FQNEAQ (reference sequence). The V end was cut by 1 base, the J end by 3 bases, with 12 bases between. The CDR3 is made up of 16 amino acids. The CDR3 DNA reads as TGTGCCAGCAGCTTAGGAGGTGGTGGGGCTAATGAAAAACTGTTTTTT. This sequence encodes CASSLGGGGANEKLFF.

This clone was seen a few times. V gene TRBV7-6 combines with J gene TRBJ2-7; TRBD2 matches 10 bases. There are 15 residues in the CDR3. V gave up 5 bases and J gave up 4 bases; unmatched junction bases: 8. The V gene's germline CDR1 is SGHVS and CDR2 FNYEAQ. The DNA of the CDR3 is TGTGCCAGCAGCAACCCCGGGACTAGCGTGTACGAGCAGTACTTC. It encodes CASSNPGTSVYEQYF.

This clone appeared a few times. The rearrangement links TRBV5-4 to TRBJ1-2, with a weak D call TRBD1 (5 bases). The CDR3 is made up of 14 amino acids. V lost 0 bases and J 5 bases, leaving 11 bases between the germline ends. Germline CDR1 reads SGHNT; CDR2 reads YYREEE (reference sequence). DNA for the CDR3: TGTGCCAGCAGCTTGGGACAGACCATTTATGGCTACACCTTC. Protein: CASSLGQTIYGYTF.

The chain uses TRBV9 and TRBJ1-2, with D maybe TRBD1 (5 bases). CDR3 size: 13 residues. Looked up from germline, CDR1 is SGDLS and CDR2 is YYNGEE. V was pared by 7 bases and J by 6 bases, with 16 bases between. The CDR3 nucleotides read TGTGCCAGCCGTACGAGGGGCCTAGATGGCTACACCTTC. Translated: CASRTRGLDGYTF.

The chain combines TRBV7-2 with TRBJ1-2, with a weak D call TRBD1 (5 bases). Germline CDR1 and CDR2: SGHTA and FQGNSA. Trimming took 0 bases from V and 4 from J, leaving 15 bases between them. There are 16 residues in the CDR3. CDR3 sequence (DNA): TGTGCCAGCAGCTTAGCGGGGGGTTCTGAACGCTATGGCTACACCTTC. Amino acids: CASSLAGGSERYGYTF.

In this sample, this clone turned up a few times. The sample contains more than one DNA sequence encoding this CDR3. The rearrangement uses TRBV6-6 and TRBJ2-7; D may be TRBD1 or TRBD2 (5 bases each). The CDR3 totals 11 residues. Germline values: CDR1 MNHNY, CDR2 SVGAGI (reference sequence). V lost 5 bases and J 6 bases, leaving 8 bases between the germline ends. The CDR3 coding sequence is TGTGCCAGCAGTGGGGGAACCGAGCAGTACTTC. Its protein product is CASSGGTEQYF.

The chain recombines TRBV2 with TRBJ1-5; D is ambiguous. V was pared by 6 bases and J by 1 base, with 10 bases between. This CDR3 is 14 amino acids long. Germline assignment: CDR1 SNHLY and CDR2 FYNNEI. DNA of the CDR3: TGTGCCAGCAGGGGTTCTTGGAGCAATCAGCCCCAGCATTTT. It codes for CASRGSWSNQPQHF. The complete variable domain, with remaining parts taken from reference TRBV2 and TRBJ1-5, reads EPEVTQTPSHQVTQMGQEVILRCVPISNHLYFYWYRQILGQKVEFLVSFYNNEISEKSEIFDDQFSVERPDGSNFTLKIRSTKLEDSAMYFCASRGSWSNQPQHFGDGTRLSIL.

The genes are TRBV7-2 and TRBJ1-1; 9 bases are a match to TRBD1. The V gene's germline CDR1 is SGHTA and CDR2 FQGNSA. This CDR3 region has 15 residues. V lost 2 bases to trimming and J lost 5 bases; unmatched junction nucleotides: 6. Here the CDR3 reads CASSLWTGVGTEAFF. CDR3 nucleotide sequence: TGTGCCAGCAGCTTATGGACAGGGGTTGGGACTGAAGCTTTCTTT.